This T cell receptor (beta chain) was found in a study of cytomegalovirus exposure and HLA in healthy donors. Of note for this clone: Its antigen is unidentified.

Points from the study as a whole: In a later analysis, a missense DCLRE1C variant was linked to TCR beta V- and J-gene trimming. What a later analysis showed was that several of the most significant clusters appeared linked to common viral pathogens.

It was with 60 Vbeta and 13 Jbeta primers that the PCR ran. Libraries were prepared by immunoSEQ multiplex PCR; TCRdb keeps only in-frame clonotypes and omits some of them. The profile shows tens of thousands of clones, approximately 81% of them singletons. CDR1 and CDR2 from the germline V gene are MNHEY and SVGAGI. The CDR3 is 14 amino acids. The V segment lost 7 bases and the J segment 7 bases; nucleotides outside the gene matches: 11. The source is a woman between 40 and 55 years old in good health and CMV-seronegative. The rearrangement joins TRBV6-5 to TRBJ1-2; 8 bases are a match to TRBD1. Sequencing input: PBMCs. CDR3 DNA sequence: TGTGCCAGCACCATTTCCCAGGGGGCGGTTGGCTACACCTTC. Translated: CASTISQGAVGYTF.